Presented here are 4 T cell receptor beta chains from one specimen sequenced in a study of regulatory T cells in long-lasting Graves disease. The sample's time point: persistent/refractory GD, antithyroid drugs over 5 years with positive TRAb. RNA extracted from PBMCs served as the sequencing template. TCR beta libraries were built with iRepertoire HTBI primers and Arm-PCR of CDR3 regions. One entry per CDR3 protein results from TCRdb running MiXCR on the multiplex PCR reads. Among around 300,000 distinct CDR3 sequences listed, roughly a fifth were seen once. The input for sequencing was peripheral blood mononuclear cells (PBMCs), taken when the disease was refractory, from a patient treated with antithyroid drugs. The receptors were gathered from a female donor with Graves disease.

This clonotype was seen only a few times. The genes are TRBV9 and TRBJ2-2; D gene uncertain. The CDR3 loop spans 14 amino acids. V was shortened by 3 bases and J by 3 bases, with 9 bases between the two germline ends. In germline, CDR1 is SGDLS, CDR2 YYNGEE. CDR3 in DNA: TGTGCCAGCAGCGCCGTACGAGACACCGGGGAGCTGTTTTTT. This translates into CASSAVRDTGELFF.

Turning to this clonotype: Sequence at one end of the junction differs from germline and may be a read error. For the CDR3, the DNA is TGTGCCAGCAGACGAGCGAAAGGGGAAGCTTTCTTT. It specifies CASRRAKGEAFF. The V gene is TRBV10-2, the J gene TRBJ1-1; D not certain. CDR1 and CDR2 (germline): WSHSY, SAAADI. The CDR3 extends over 12 amino acids.

Many counts were recorded for this clonotype. V gene TRBV3-1 combines with J gene TRBJ1-1; D may be TRBD1 (5 bases). CDR1 and CDR2 (germline): LGHDT, YNNKEL (reference sequence). The CDR3 length is 15 residues. V was trimmed by 2 bases and J by 1 base, leaving 11 bases between them. This CDR3 is CASSQLGTENTEAFF. CDR3 sequence (DNA): TGTGCCAGCAGCCAATTGGGGACGGAGAACACTGAAGCTTTCTTT.

This clonotype has only a few counts. The chain is built from TRBV5-1 and TRBJ2-7, with D unclear. The CDR3 has 14 amino acids. CDR1 is SGHRS, CDR2 YFSETQ, per germline. Between the trimmed V and J ends, which lost 0 bases and 4 bases, there was a span of 11 bases. The CDR3 nucleotides are TGCGCCAGCAGCTTGGGGGATGTGGGATACGAGCAGTACTTC. Protein sequence: CASSLGDVGYEQYF.